This TCR beta chain originates from a study of blood T cell repertoires in COVID-19. Looking at the study overall: The study drew acute and convalescent COVID-19 samples from the United States, Italy and Spain.

This CDR3 region has 14 residues. The V end was cut by 6 bases, the J end by 1 base, with 11 bases between. The V gene's germline CDR1 is SGHRS and CDR2 YFSETQ. The Seattle site enrolled patients during active infection and followed them longitudinally. Study processing details: How many nucleated cells were present was estimated from reference gene primer amplification. Assay used: immunoSEQ multiplex PCR; TCRdb lists only in-frame clones, some missing. V and J calls and clone size are copied from that table; D and trimming were computed from the DNA. The sample lists 250,000 to 350,000 clones; approximately 84% were seen once.

The chain joins TRBV5-1 to TRBJ2-1; a weak D match, TRBD2 (5 bases). This TCR was sampled from a human donor with COVID-19, enrolled during active disease. The donor label of this sample is uncertain. Sequencing was carried out using peripheral blood. CDR3 protein: CASMREPSYNEQFF. Here the CDR3 DNA reads TGCGCCAGCATGAGGGAGCCGTCCTACAATGAGCAGTTCTTC.